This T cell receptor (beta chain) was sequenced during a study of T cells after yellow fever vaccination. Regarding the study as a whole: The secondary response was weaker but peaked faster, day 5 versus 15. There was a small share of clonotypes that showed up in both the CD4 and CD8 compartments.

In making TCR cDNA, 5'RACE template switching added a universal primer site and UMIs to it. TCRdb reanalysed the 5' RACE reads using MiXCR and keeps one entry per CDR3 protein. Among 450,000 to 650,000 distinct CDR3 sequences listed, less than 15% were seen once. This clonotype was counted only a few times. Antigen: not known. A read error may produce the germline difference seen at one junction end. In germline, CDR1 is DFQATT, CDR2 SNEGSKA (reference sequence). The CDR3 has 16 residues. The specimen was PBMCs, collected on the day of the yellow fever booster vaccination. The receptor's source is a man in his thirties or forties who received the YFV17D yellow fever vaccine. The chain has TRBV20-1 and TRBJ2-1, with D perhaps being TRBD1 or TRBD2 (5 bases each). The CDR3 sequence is CCARDHGTRTRNEQFF. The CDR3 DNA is TGCTGTGCTAGAGACCATGGGACGCGGACCCGCAATGAGCAGTTCTTC.